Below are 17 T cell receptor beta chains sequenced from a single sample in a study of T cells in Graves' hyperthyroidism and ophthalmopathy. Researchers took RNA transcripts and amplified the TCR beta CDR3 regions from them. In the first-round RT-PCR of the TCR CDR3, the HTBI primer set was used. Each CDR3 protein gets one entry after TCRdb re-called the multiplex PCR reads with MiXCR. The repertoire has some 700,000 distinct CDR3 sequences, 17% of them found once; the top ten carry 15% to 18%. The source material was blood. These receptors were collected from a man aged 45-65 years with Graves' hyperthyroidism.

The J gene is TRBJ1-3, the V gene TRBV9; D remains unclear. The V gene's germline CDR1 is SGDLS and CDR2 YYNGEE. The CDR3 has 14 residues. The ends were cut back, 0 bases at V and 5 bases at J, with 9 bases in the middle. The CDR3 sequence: CASSVVGDRNTIYF. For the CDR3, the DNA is TGTGCCAGCAGCGTAGTTGGGGATCGAAACACCATATATTTT.

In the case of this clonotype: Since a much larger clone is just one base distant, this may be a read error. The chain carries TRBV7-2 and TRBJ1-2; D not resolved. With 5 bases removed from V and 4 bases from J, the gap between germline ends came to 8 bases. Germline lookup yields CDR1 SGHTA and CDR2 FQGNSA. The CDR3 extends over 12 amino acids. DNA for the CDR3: TGTGCCAGCAGCCAAGTTACCTATGGCTACACCTTC. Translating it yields CASSQVTYGYTF.

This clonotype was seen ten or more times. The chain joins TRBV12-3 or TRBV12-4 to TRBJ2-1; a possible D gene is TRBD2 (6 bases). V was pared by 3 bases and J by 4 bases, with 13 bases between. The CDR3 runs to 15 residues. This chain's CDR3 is CASSFSSDPYNEQFF. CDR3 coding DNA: TGTGCCAGCAGTTTCTCTAGCGACCCTTACAATGAGCAGTTCTTC.

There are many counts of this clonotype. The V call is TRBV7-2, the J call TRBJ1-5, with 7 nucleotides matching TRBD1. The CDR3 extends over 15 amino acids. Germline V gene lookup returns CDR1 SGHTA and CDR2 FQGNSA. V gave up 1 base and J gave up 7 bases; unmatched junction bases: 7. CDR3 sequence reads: CASSLGHRGRQPQHF. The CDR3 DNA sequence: TGTGCCAGCAGCTTAGGTCACAGGGGTAGGCAGCCCCAGCATTTT.

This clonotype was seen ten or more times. The CDR3 nucleotides are TGTGCCAGCAGCTCGGACCAATTCGAGCAGTACTTC. Its protein product is CASSSDQFEQYF. The chain combines TRBV7-2 with TRBJ2-7; no clear D. V was cut by 4 bases and J by 6 bases, with 10 bases left in between. CDR3 length: 12 amino acids. Germline assignment: CDR1 SGHTA and CDR2 FQGNSA.

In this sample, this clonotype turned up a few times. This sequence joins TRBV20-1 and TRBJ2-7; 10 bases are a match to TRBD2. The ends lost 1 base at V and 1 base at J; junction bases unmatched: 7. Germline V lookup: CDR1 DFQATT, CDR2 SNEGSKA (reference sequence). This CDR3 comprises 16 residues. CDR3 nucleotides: TGCAGTGCTAGAGGGTGGGAACTAGCGGGGTCCTACGAGCAGTACTTC. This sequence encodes CSARGWELAGSYEQYF.

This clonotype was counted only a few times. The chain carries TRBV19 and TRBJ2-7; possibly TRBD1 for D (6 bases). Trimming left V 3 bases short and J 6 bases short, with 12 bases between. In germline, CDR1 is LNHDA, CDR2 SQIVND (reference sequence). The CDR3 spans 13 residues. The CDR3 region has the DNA TGTGCCAGTAGTATTAACAGGGAGACCGAGCAGTACTTC. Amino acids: CASSINRETEQYF.

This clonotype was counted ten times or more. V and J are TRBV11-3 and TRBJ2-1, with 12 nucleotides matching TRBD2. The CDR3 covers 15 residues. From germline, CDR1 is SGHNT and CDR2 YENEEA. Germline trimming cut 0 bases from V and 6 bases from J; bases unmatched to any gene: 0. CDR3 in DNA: TGTGCCAGCAGCTTAGAACTAGCGGGAGGCAATGAGCAGTTCTTC. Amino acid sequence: CASSLELAGGNEQFF. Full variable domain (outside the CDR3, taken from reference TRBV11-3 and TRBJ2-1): EAGVVQSPRYKIIEKKQPVAFWCNPISGHNTLYWYLQNLGQGPELLIRYENEEAVDDSQLPKDRFSAERLKGVDSTLKIQPAELGDSAVYLCASSLELAGGNEQFFGPGTRLTVL.

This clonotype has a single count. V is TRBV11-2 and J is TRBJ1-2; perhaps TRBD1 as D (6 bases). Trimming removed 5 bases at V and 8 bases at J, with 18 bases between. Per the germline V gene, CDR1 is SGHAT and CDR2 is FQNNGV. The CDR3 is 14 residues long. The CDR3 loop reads CASSPGQTRGGYTF. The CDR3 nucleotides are TGTGCCAGCAGCCCCGGACAGACTCGAGGGGGCTACACCTTC.

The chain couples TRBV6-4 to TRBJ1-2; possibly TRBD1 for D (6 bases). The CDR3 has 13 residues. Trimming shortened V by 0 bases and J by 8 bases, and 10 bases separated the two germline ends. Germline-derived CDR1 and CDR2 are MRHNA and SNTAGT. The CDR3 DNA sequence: TGTGCCAGCAGTGACTCAGGGGGTGGAGGCTACACCTTC. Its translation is CASSDSGGGGYTF.

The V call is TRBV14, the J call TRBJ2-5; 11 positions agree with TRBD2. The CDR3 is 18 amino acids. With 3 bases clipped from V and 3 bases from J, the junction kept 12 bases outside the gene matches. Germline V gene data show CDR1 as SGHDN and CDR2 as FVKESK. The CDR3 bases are TGTGCCAGCAGCCATAGCGGGAGGGCCTGGCCCGCAGAAGAGACCCAGTACTTC. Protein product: CASSHSGRAWPAEETQYF.

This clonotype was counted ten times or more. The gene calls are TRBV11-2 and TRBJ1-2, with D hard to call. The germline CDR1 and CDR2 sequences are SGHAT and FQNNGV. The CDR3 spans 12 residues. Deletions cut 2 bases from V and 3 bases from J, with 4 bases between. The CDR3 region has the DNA TGTGCCAGCAGCTTACTAGACTATGGCTACACCTTC. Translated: CASSLLDYGYTF.

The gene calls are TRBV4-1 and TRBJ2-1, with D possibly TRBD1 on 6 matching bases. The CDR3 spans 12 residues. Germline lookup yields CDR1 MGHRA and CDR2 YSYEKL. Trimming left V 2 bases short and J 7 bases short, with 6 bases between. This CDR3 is CASSQQGNEQFF. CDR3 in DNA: TGCGCCAGCAGCCAACAGGGGAATGAGCAGTTCTTC.

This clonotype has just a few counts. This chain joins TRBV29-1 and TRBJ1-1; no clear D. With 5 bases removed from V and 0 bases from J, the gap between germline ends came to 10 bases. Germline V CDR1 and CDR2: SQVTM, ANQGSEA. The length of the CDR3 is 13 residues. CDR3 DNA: TGCAGCGTTTTCTTGGCGGTGAACACTGAAGCTTTCTTT. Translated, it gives CSVFLAVNTEAFF.

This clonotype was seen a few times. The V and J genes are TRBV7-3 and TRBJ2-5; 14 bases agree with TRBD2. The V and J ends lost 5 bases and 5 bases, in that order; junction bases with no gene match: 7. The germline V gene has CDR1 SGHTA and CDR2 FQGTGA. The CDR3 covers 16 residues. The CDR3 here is CASSLGTSGSSETQYF. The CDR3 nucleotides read TGTGCCAGCAGCCTAGGGACTAGCGGGAGTAGTGAGACCCAGTACTTC.

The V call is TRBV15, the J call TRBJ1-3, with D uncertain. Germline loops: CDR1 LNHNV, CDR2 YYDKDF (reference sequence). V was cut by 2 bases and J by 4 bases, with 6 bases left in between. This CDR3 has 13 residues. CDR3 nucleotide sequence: TGTGCCACCAGCAGACCCGGGGGAAACACCATATATTTT. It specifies CATSRPGGNTIYF.

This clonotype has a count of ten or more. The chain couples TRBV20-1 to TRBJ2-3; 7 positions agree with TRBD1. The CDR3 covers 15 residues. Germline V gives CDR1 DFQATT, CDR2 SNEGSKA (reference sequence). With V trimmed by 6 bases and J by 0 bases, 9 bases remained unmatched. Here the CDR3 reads CSARDSRFSTDTQYF. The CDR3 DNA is TGCAGTGCCAGGGACAGTCGATTTAGCACAGATACGCAGTATTTT.